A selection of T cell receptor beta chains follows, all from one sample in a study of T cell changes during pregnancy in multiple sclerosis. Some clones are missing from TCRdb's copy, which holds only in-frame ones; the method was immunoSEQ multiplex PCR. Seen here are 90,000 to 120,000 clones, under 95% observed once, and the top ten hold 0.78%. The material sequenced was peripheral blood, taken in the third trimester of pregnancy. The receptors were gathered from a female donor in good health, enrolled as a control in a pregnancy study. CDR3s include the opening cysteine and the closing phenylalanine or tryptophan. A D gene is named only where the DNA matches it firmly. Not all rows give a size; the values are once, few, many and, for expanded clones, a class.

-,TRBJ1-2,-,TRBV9,CASSTRGTNYGYTF,TGTGCCAGCAGCACTAGGGGGACTAACTATGGCTACACCTTC
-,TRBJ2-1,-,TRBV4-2,CASSQVADSNEQFF,TGTGCCAGCAGCCAAGTAGCCGACTCCAATGAGCAGTTCTTC
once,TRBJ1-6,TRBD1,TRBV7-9,CASSSSTGALNSPLHF,TGTGCCAGCAGCTCGTCTACAGGGGCCCTTAATTCACCCCTCCACTTT
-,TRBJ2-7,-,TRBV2,CASSDRGYEQYF,TGTGCCAGCAGTGACAGGGGCTACGAGCAGTACTTC
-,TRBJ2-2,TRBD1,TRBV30,CAWYDNRGTGELFF,TGTGCCTGGTATGACAACAGGGGAACCGGGGAGCTGTTTTTT
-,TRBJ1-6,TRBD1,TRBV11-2,CASSEFTGVGNSPLHF,TGTGCCAGCAGCGAATTCACAGGGGTAGGAAATTCACCCCTCCACTTT
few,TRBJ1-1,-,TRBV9,CASSVEGDMNTEAFF,TGTGCCAGCAGCGTAGAGGGAGATATGAACACTGAAGCTTTCTTT
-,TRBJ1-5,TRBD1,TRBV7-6,CASSLGTGGNQPQHF,TGTGCCAGCAGCTTAGGGACAGGGGGCAATCAGCCCCAGCATTTT
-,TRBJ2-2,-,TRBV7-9,CASSLSGTGELFF,TGTGCCAGCAGCTTATCCGGCACCGGGGAGCTGTTTTTT
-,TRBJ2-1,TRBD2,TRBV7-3,CASSSYSGGQYNEQFF,TGTGCCAGCAGCTCCTATAGCGGGGGGCAGTACAATGAGCAGTTCTTC
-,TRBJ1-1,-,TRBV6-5,CASTLGGTTEAFF,TGTGCCAGCACCTTGGGGGGGACCACTGAAGCTTTCTTT
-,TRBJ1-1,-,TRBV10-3,CAISAGTTNTEAFF,TGTGCCATCAGCGCCGGGACAACGAACACTGAAGCTTTCTTT
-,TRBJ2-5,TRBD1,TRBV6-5,CASSSSRGQGTETQYF,TGTGCCAGCAGTTCCTCGCGGGGACAGGGTACGGAGACCCAGTACTTC
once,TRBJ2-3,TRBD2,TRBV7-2,CASSLGLADGTDTQYF,TGTGCCAGCAGCTTAGGACTAGCGGATGGCACAGATACGCAGTATTTT
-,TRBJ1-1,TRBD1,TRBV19,CASSTHGTGVEAFF,TGTGCCAGTAGTACCCACGGGACAGGGGTTGAAGCTTTCTTT
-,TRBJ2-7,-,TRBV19,CASTEVAGTYEQYF,TGTGCCAGTACCGAAGTGGCCGGGACCTACGAGCAGTACTTC